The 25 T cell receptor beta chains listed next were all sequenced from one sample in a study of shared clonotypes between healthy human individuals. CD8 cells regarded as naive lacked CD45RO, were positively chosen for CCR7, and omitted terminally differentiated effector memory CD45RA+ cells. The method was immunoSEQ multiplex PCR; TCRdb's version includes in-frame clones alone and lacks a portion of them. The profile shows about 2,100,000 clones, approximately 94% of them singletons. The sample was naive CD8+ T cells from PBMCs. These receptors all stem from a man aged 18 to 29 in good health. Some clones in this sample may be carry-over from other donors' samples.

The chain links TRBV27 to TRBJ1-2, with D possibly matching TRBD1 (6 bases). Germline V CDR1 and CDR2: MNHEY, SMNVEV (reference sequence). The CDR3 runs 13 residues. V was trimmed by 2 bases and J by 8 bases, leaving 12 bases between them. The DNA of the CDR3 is TGTGCCAGCAGTTTAGGGGGCTACGGCGGCTACACCTTC. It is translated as CASSLGGYGGYTF.

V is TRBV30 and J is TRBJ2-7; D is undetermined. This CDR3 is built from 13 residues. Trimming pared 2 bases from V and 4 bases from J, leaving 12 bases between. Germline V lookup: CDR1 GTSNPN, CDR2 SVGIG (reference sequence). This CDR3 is CAWSWARRYEQYF. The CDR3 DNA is TGTGCCTGGAGTTGGGCGAGACGTTACGAGCAGTACTTC.

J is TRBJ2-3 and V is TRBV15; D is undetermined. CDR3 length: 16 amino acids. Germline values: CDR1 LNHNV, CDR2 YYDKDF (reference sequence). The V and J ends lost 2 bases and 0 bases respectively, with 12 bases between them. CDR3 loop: CATSRPMAASTDTQYF. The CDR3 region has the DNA TGTGCCACCAGCAGACCAATGGCGGCTAGCACAGATACGCAGTATTTT.

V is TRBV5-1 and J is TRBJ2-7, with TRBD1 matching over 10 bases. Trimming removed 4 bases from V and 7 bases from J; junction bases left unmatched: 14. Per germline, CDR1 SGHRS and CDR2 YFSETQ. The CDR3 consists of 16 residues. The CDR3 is CASSLTIRQGAREQYF. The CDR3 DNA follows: TGCGCCAGCAGCCTAACCATACGACAGGGGGCGAGGGAGCAGTACTTC.

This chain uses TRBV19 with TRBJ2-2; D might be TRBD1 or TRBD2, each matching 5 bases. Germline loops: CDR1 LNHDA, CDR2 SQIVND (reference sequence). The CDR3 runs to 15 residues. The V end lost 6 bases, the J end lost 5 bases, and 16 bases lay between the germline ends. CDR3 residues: CASSHIRWGTGELFF. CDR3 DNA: TGTGCCAGTAGCCATATCCGTTGGGGGACCGGGGAGCTGTTTTTT.

CDR3 nucleotides: TGTGCCAGCAGTACCGGGAGAGGGGCGGCCGGGGAGCTGTTTTTT. Translating it yields CASSTGRGAAGELFF. V is TRBV7-8 and J is TRBJ2-2; D is perhaps TRBD2 (6 bases). Germline CDR1 is SGHVS and CDR2 is FQNEAQ. The germline V and J ends were trimmed by 6 bases and 6 bases, with 17 bases remaining between them. This CDR3 spans 15 amino acids.

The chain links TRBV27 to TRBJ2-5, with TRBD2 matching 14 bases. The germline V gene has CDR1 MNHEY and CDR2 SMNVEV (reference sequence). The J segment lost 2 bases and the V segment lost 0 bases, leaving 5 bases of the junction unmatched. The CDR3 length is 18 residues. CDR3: CASSLSRGLAGVQETQYF. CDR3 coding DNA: TGTGCCAGCAGTTTATCGAGGGGACTAGCGGGAGTTCAAGAGACCCAGTACTTC.

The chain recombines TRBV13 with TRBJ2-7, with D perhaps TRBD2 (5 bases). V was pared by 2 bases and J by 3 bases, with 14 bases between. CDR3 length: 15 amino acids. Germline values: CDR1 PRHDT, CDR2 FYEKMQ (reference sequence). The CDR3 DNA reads TGTGCCAGCAGCTTAACGGGGAGTGGGGTCTACGAGCAGTACTTC. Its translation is CASSLTGSGVYEQYF.

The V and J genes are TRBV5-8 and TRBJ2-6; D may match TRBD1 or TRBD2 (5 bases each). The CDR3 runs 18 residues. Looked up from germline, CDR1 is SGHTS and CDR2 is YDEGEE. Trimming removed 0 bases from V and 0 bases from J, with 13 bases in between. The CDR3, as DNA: TGTGCCAGCAGCTTGGCCGGGGCTCTCCTCTCTGGGGCCAACGTCCTGACTTTC. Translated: CASSLAGALLSGANVLTF.

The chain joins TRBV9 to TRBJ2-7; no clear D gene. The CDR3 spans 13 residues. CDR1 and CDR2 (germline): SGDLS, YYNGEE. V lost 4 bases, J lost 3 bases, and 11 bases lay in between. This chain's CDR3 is CASSTNQDYEQYF. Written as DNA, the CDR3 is TGTGCCAGCAGCACGAACCAGGACTACGAGCAGTACTTC.

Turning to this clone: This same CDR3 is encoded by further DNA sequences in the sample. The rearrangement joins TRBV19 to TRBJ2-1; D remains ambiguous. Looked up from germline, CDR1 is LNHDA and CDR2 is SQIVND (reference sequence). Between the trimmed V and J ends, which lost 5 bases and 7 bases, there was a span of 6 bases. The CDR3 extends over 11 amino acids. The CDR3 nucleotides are TGTGCCAGTAGTCTTTGGAATGAGCAGTTCTTC. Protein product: CASSLWNEQFF.

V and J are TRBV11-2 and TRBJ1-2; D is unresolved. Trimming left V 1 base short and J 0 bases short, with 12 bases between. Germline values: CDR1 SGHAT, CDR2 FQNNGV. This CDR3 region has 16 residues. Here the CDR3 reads CASSLGRQEANYGYTF. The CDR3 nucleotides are TGTGCCAGCAGCTTAGGTCGGCAGGAAGCTAACTATGGCTACACCTTC.

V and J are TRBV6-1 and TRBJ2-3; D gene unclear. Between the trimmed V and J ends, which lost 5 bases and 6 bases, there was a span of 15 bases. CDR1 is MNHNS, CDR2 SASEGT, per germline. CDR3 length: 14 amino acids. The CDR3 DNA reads TGTGCCAGCAGTCTTCTCCGTGGAAGTGATACGCAGTATTTT. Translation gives CASSLLRGSDTQYF.

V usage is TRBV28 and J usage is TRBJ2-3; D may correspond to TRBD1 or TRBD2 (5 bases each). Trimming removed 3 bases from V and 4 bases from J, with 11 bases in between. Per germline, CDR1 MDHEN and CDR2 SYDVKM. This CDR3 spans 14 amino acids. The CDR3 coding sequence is TGTGCCAGCAGTTTGTATACGGGGCCAGATACGCAGTATTTT. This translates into CASSLYTGPDTQYF. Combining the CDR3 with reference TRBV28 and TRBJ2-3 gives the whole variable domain DVKVTQSSRYLVKRTGEKVFLECVQDMDHENMFWYRQDPGLGLRLIYFSYDVKMKEKGDIPEGYSVSREKKERFSLILESASTNQTSMYLCASSLYTGPDTQYFGPGTRLTVL.

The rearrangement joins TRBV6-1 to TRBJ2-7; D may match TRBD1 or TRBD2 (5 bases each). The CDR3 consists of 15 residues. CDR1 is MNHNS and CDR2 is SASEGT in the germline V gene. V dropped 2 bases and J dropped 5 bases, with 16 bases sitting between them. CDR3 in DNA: TGTGCCAGCAGTGAATCCGGCCGTGGGGGTGACGAGCAGTACTTC. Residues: CASSESGRGGDEQYF.

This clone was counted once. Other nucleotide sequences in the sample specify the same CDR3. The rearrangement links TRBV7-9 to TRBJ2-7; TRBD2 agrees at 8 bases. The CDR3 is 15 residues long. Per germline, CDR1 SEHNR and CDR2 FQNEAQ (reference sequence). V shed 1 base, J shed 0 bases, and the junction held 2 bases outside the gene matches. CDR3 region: CASSLVAGGSYEQYF. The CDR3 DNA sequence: TGTGCCAGCAGCTTAGTGGCGGGAGGCTCCTACGAGCAGTACTTC.

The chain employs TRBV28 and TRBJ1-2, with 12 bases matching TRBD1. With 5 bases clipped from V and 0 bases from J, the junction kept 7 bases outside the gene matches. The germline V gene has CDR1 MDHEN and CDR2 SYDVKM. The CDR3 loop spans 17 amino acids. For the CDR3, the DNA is TGTGCCAGCAGTCCTCCGGGACAGGGGGCGCCTAACTATGGCTACACCTTC. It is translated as CASSPPGQGAPNYGYTF.

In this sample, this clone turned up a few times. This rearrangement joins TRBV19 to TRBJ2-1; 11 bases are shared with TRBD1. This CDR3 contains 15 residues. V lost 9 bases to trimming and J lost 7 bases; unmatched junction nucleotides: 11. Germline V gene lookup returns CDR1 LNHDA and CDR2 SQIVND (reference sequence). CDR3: CASGLWDRGGNEQFF. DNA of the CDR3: TGTGCCAGCGGGCTGTGGGACAGGGGGGGTAATGAGCAGTTCTTC.

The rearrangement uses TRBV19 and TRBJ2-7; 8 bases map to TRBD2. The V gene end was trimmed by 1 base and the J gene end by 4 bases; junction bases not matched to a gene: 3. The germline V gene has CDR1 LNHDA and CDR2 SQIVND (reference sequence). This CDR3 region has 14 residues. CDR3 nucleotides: TGTGCCAGTAGTATAGGACTAGCGAGGTACGAGCAGTACTTC. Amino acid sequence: CASSIGLARYEQYF.

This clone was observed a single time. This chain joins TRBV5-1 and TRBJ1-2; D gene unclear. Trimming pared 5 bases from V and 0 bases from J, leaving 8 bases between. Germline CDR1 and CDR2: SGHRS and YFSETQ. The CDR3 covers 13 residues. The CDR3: CASSPGANYGYTF. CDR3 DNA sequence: TGCGCCAGCAGTCCCGGAGCTAACTATGGCTACACCTTC.

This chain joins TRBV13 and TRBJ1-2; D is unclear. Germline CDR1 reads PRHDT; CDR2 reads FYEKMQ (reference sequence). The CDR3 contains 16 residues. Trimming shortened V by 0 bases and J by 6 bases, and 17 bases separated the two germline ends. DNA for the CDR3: TGTGCCAGCAGCTTAGGCCGCGGGCCAATGTTCGATGGCTACACCTTC. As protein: CASSLGRGPMFDGYTF.

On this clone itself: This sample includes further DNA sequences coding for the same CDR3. The CDR3 protein is CASSFQNQPQHF. The CDR3 DNA sequence: TGTGCCAGCAGTTTCCAAAATCAGCCCCAGCATTTT. The chain recombines TRBV27 with TRBJ1-5; D uncertain. This CDR3 has 12 residues. With 3 bases removed from V and 4 bases from J, the gap between germline ends came to 4 bases. Per germline, CDR1 MNHEY and CDR2 SMNVEV (reference sequence).

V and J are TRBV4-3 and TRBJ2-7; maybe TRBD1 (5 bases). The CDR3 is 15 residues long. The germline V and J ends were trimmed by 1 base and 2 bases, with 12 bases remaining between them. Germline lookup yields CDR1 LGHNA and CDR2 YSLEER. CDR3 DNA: TGCGCCAGCAGCCAAGTGTCAGGGATACCCTACGAGCAGTACTTC. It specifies CASSQVSGIPYEQYF.

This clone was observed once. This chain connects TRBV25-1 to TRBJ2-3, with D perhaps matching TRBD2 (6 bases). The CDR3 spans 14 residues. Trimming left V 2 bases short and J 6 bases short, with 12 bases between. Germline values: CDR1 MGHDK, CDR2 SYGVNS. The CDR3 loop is CASSERGTADTQYF. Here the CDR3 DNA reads TGTGCCAGCAGTGAACGGGGGACGGCGGATACGCAGTATTTT.

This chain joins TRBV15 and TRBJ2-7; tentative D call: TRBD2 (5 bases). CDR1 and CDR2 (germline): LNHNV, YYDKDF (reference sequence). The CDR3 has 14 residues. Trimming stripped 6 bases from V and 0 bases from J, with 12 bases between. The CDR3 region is CATRHGINSYEQYF. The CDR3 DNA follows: TGTGCCACCAGGCACGGGATTAACTCCTACGAGCAGTACTTC.